These T cell receptor beta chains were read from a single sample in a study of blood T cell repertoires in COVID-19. Profiled with immunoSEQ multiplex PCR; TCRdb holds only in-frame clones, not every one. This repertoire shows about 160,000 clones, 65% to 80% found once; its top ten account for 8.1%. The sequenced sample was peripheral blood. These receptors were collected from a man aged 55-75 years with acute or convalescent COVID-19. CDR3s include the opening cysteine and the closing phenylalanine or tryptophan. Fields, in order: J gene, D gene, V gene, clone size, CDR3 DNA, CDR3 protein. A D gene is named only where the DNA matches it firmly. Not all rows give a size; the values are once, few, many and, for expanded clones, a class.

TRBJ1-1 | NA | TRBV9 | once | TGTGCCAGCAGCCCGGGGGGCGTAATAACTGAAGCTTTCTTT | CASSPGGVITEAFF
TRBJ1-4 | NA | TRBV13 | NA | TGTGCCAGCAGCTTACAAGGGGCCTTTTCGGAACTGTTTTTT | CASSLQGAFSELFF
TRBJ2-2 | TRBD2 | TRBV28 | NA | TGTGCCAGCAGTACCCGGGAGGGGCGATCCGGGGAGCTGTTTTTT | CASSTREGRSGELFF
TRBJ1-2 | NA | TRBV6-4 | NA | TGTGCCAGCAGTGACTCGACCGGGGGGGAGAGGTCAAACTATGGCTACACCTTC | CASSDSTGGERSNYGYTF
TRBJ2-5 | NA | TRBV5-4 | NA | TGTGCCAGCAGCTTGGCCAAAGAGACCCAGTACTTC | CASSLAKETQYF
TRBJ1-1 | NA | TRBV30 | NA | TGTGCCTGGAGGAGGGAGGGCGGTTGGACTGAAGCTTTCTTT | CAWRREGGWTEAFF
TRBJ1-1 | NA | TRBV6-5 | NA | TGTGCCAGCAGTACCCCCCCAGGGAACACTGAAGCTTTCTTT | CASSTPPGNTEAFF
TRBJ1-2 | NA | TRBV6-2/TRBV6-3 | NA | TGTGCCAGCAGCCCGGGACACCCCTTCTATGGCTACACCTTC | CASSPGHPFYGYTF
TRBJ2-3 | TRBD2 | TRBV9 | few | TGTGCCAGCAGCGTAGAGTCGGCGGGGGGATACACAGATACGCAGTATTTT | CASSVESAGGYTDTQYF
TRBJ1-6 | NA | TRBV3-1/TRBV3-2 | NA | TGTGCCAGCAGCCGGGGGGGGGTAAATTCACCCCTCCACTTT | CASSRGGVNSPLHF
TRBJ2-3 | NA | TRBV5-6 | few | TGTGCCAGCAGCTTGGTCGCAGGTGATACGCAGTATTTT | CASSLVAGDTQYF
TRBJ1-4 | TRBD1 | TRBV6-5 | NA | TGTGCCAGCAGTTGGGACAGGGTTACTAATGAAAAACTGTTTTTT | CASSWDRVTNEKLFF
TRBJ2-4 | TRBD1 | TRBV6-7 | NA | TGTGCCAGCAGTTACTCGACAGGGGTACTAGCCAAAAACATTCAGTACTTC | CASSYSTGVLAKNIQYF
TRBJ2-7 | NA | TRBV21-1 | NA | TGTGCCAGCAGCAGACAGGGGAGGTTGAACGAGCAGTACTTC | CASSRQGRLNEQYF
TRBJ2-7 | NA | TRBV5-8 | few | TGTGCCAGCAGCTTCTTAGGGGCCCACGAGCAGTACTTC | CASSFLGAHEQYF
TRBJ2-1 | NA | TRBV6-4 | NA | TGTGCCAGCAGTGTCTCACAGGGTGTGGAGCAGTTCTTC | CASSVSQGVEQFF
TRBJ1-2 | TRBD1 | TRBV5-4 | NA | TGTGCCAGCAGGGGACAGGGCTTGGATGGCTACACCTTC | CASRGQGLDGYTF
TRBJ2-2 | TRBD1 | TRBV19 | NA | TGTGCCAGTACCGATCCCGGGACAGGGTACACCGGGGAGCTGTTTTTT | CASTDPGTGYTGELFF
TRBJ1-3 | NA | TRBV18 | NA | TGTGCCAGCTCGGGCAGCTCTGGAAACACCATATATTTT | CASSGSSGNTIYF
TRBJ1-2 | TRBD1 | TRBV4-1 | few | TGCGCCAGCAGCCTGGGACAGGGAGATGGCTACACCTTC | CASSLGQGDGYTF
TRBJ1-2 | NA | TRBV29-1 | NA | TGCAGCGTTGACCACAGGGCACATATCGACTATGGCTACACCTTC | CSVDHRAHIDYGYTF
TRBJ2-7 | NA | TRBV4-1 | NA | TGCGCCAGCAGCCAAGGGCTCGAGCAGTACTTC | CASSQGLEQYF
TRBJ2-7 | NA | TRBV21-1 | NA | TGTGCCAGCAGCAAATGGGTACTGAGGGGGTTCATTACCGCCCTCTCCTACGAGCAGTACTTC | CASSKWVLRGFITALSYEQYF
TRBJ1-5 | NA | TRBV6-5 | NA | TGTGCCACCTCCAGGGAGGTCAATCAGCCCCAGCATTTT | CATSREVNQPQHF
TRBJ2-7 | TRBD2 | TRBV7-9 | NA | TGTGCCAGCAGCCAAGGGACTACCTACGAGCAGTACTTC | CASSQGTTYEQYF
TRBJ2-7 | TRBD1 | TRBV19 | few | TGTGCCAGTAGTCCGGCGGACAGGGAGAATCGCTACGAGCAGTACTTC | CASSPADRENRYEQYF
TRBJ1-1 | NA | TRBV5-1 | once | TGCGCCAGCAGCTTGAGGGGTAAAGCTTTCTTT | CASSLRGKAFF
TRBJ2-7 | TRBD2 | TRBV6-2/TRBV6-3 | NA | TGTGCCAGCAGTTACTTAACTAGCGGGGGACCCTACGAGCAGTACTTC | CASSYLTSGGPYEQYF